This TCR beta chain is drawn from a study of T-cell reconstitution after alpha-beta-depleted transplantation in children. Per the germline V gene, CDR1 is ENHRY and CDR2 is SYGVKD. The CDR3 covers 11 residues. The V end lost 6 bases, the J end lost 5 bases, and 5 bases lay between the germline ends. The TCRbeta library was prepared with unique molecular identifiers. TCRdb used MiXCR to reprocess the PCR reads, holding one entry per CDR3 protein. This sample has under 75,000 distinct CDR3 sequences, with about 11% found just once. This clonotype was seen repeatedly, ten times or more. Its antigen remains unknown. Broader study findings: T cells produced anew were the main source of T-cell counts and diversity one year after transplant. Two months or so post-transplant, alpha-beta T cells reportedly derived from several hundred expanded graft clones.

This clonotype was sampled from a boy aged 5 to 17 with acute myeloid leukemia, due to receive a stem cell transplant. The V and J genes are TRBV10-3 and TRBJ2-1; D is uncertain. The source was PBMCs, collected before TCRalphabeta/CD19-depleted stem cell transplant. CDR3 sequence (DNA): TGTGCCATCAGGAACCACAATGAGCAGTTCTTC. Its translation: CAIRNHNEQFF.